This T cell receptor (beta chain) comes out of a study of identical twins (dated by TCRdb to the mid-2010s). For the wider study: TCR alpha and beta repertoires from monozygotic twins, unrelated adults of various ages and cord blood were deep-sequenced to test whether fetal clonotypes persist. To rule out contamination, replicate twin experiments were performed at different times with different library preparation protocols. Points the paper makes about the study in general: A weaker excess of twin sharing was found in beta out-of-frame sequences because the signal-to-noise ratio was lowered by fewer shared sequences. Out-of-frame TCR alpha sequences shared between twins showed an excess of low generation-probability sequences compared with coincidental sharing between unrelated individuals. Recombination models systematically underestimated out-of-frame TCR alpha sharing in monozygotic twins but agreed with sharing between unrelated individuals. Abundant cord blood beta clonotypes had fewer insertions, young adult naive repertoires showed a similar but weaker trend, and memory repertoires showed no such trend. Invariant T cells such as MAIT and iNKT could partly confound zero-insertion analyses, though diverse VJ usage argued against this for most clonotypes. Conclusions relied on cross-sectional statistical analysis, since the same donors could not be followed over many years.

This clonotype was recorded a few times. What antigen it recognizes has not been identified. Base qualities are not at hand, and no much larger clone is one base apart. A distance of 12 bases separates the germline ends of V and J, which lose 3 bases and 4 bases respectively. CDR1 and CDR2 were assigned from the germline V gene as KGHSH and LQKENI. The CDR3 has 15 amino acids, counting the end cysteine and phenylalanine. The entry retains the CDR3 DNA only, 45 bases that are in frame from base 1. The method was 5' RACE. This sample was sequenced with an Illumina HiSeq 2000. Template switching added a universal primer binding site, and the final cDNA carried a unique molecular identifier that allowed TCR cDNA molecules to be counted accurately. First-strand cDNA for TCR alpha and beta chains was synthesized from specific primers in the conserved constant-segment region. Each cDNA library was double barcoded, with a SMART-Mk sample barcode plus Illumina barcodes, to control for contamination. Two successive PCR steps introduced TruSeq adapter sequences along with Illumina sample barcodes. TCR alpha and beta cDNA libraries were sequenced on the Illumina HiSeq platform with custom primers. Regarding the original processing steps: MiGEC was used to process raw reads and extract unique molecular identifiers, and MiXCR was used to find CDR3 positions. Recombination models were inferred per individual with the repgenHMM and IGoR tools using an EM algorithm. Shared clonotype analysis was performed with the tcR package in R, normalizing sharing by the product of cloneset sizes. Out-of-frame nonproductive sequences were analyzed to study raw recombination free of thymic and clonal selection effects. In-frame beta chains were kept once TCRdb had trimmed the public reads at Q25 with fastp and called clones with MiXCR. One record per CDR3 amino acid sequence lists the most common genes and DNA. The V and J calls were not made by the authors but by TCRdb's processing. Across this sample there are about 240,000 distinct CDR3 sequences, with roughly 13% seen only once. The ten largest clones capture 4% to 5% of the sample.

Every donor in the study was a healthy Caucasian. The twin cohort consisted of three pairs of female monozygotic twins, all aged about 18 to 29 years. Miltenyi CD45RO+ enrichment and human naive T-cell isolation kits were used to isolate memory (CD45RO+) and naive T cells from PBMC. These data are also associated with another study on yellow fever vaccine responses in identical twins. Per that second paper: According to the authors, in identical twins the way T cells responded to vaccination appeared partly convergent and partly personalized. The study precisely tracked vaccine-responding T cell clones in identical twins.

The receptor chain draws on TRBV18 and TRBJ2-2, with the D gene uncertain. This receptor was identified in a woman under 30 in good health. Sequencing was done on a sample of memory (CD45RO+) T cells sorted from blood. The sample's cell subset or site label, decoded: CD45RO+ enriched T cells. The CDR3 protein is CASSPQPPLTGELFF. The sequenced DNA is TGTGCCAGCTCACCGCAACCCCCCCTCACCGGGGAGCTGTTTTTT.